The next 12 T cell receptor beta chains were all read from a single sample in a study of blood T cell repertoires in COVID-19. The data were produced by immunoSEQ multiplex PCR, yet TCRdb's version contains in-frame clones alone and is incomplete. The table shows 430,000 or so clones, with approximately 91% occurring only once. The sequenced sample was PBMCs or T cells enriched from blood (not recorded which). These TCRs come from a woman in her late teens or twenties who had been exposed to COVID-19.

The DNA for the CDR3 is TGTGCCAGCAGTTTATCGGGGGGGGCGACAGGGTGGGGACTAGCGGGAACCAATGAGCAGTTCTTC. Its translation is CASSLSGGATGWGLAGTNEQFF. The rearrangement joins TRBV27 to TRBJ2-1, with TRBD2 matching 13 bases. CDR1 is MNHEY, CDR2 SMNVEV, per germline (reference sequence). This CDR3 comprises 22 residues. The V gene end was trimmed by 0 bases and the J gene end by 6 bases; junction bases not matched to a gene: 20.

The chain links TRBV19 to TRBJ1-3, with TRBD1 matching 8 bases. Losses at the gene ends were 8 bases for V and 3 bases for J; bases not matched to a gene: 6. Per the germline V gene, CDR1 is LNHDA and CDR2 is SQIVND (reference sequence). There are 14 residues in the CDR3. CDR3 sequence reads: CASGPTGVGNTIYF. CDR3 nucleotides: TGTGCCAGTGGACCGACAGGGGTTGGAAACACCATATATTTT.

The count of this clone is one. This chain connects TRBV19 to TRBJ2-3; 8 nucleotides line up with TRBD2. CDR3 size: 15 residues. V shed 8 bases and J 6 bases; nucleotides not matched to a gene: 13. CDR1 is LNHDA and CDR2 is SQIVND in the germline V gene (reference sequence). CDR3: CASGGSGGPRDTQYF. The CDR3 region has the DNA TGTGCCAGTGGTGGAAGCGGGGGACCCCGGGATACGCAGTATTTT.

The chain has TRBV5-6 and TRBJ1-1, with D possibly being TRBD1 (6 bases). The CDR3 length is 14 residues. Germline V gene data show CDR1 as SGHDT and CDR2 as YYEEEE. Trimming shortened V by 4 bases and J by 2 bases, and 12 bases separated the two germline ends. As DNA, the CDR3 is TGTGCCAGCAGCCCGACAGGTTATAACACTGAAGCTTTCTTT. Its protein is CASSPTGYNTEAFF.

The chain uses TRBV6-6 and TRBJ2-7; D is undetermined. Per the germline V gene, CDR1 is MNHNY and CDR2 is SVGAGI (reference sequence). V was pared by 7 bases and J by 6 bases, with 16 bases between. This CDR3 has 13 residues. The CDR3 reads CASTSPGIVEQYF. DNA for the CDR3: TGTGCCAGCACCTCCCCGGGTATTGTCGAGCAGTACTTC.

The V gene is TRBV7-2, the J gene TRBJ1-5; the match to TRBD1 covers 7 bases. After removal of 0 bases from V and 1 base from J, the junction contained 6 bases not matched to a gene. The CDR3 spans 17 residues. Germline CDR1 SGHTA, CDR2 FQGNSA. CDR3 protein: CASSLAAGGLSNQPQHF. The CDR3 DNA is TGTGCCAGCAGCTTAGCCGCAGGGGGTTTGAGCAATCAGCCCCAGCATTTT.

The chain uses TRBV7-8 and TRBJ2-3; tentative D call: TRBD2 (5 bases). V gave up 5 bases and J gave up 4 bases, with 22 bases separating them. Germline assignment: CDR1 SGHVS and CDR2 FQNEAQ. This CDR3 comprises 17 residues. The CDR3 DNA follows: TGTGCCAGCAGCACCCGGGATGGGCCTCCCCACCCAGATACGCAGTATTTT. Translating gives CASSTRDGPPHPDTQYF. The whole variable domain, filled in from reference TRBV7-8 and TRBJ2-3, reads GAGVSQSPRYKVAKRGQDVALRCDPISGHVSLFWYQQALGQGPEFLTYFQNEAQLDKSGLPSDRFFAERPEGSVSTLKIQRTQQEDSAVYLCASSTRDGPPHPDTQYFGPGTRLTVL.

This clone has more than one count but fewer than ten. The rearrangement links TRBV5-1 to TRBJ1-2; 12 bases match TRBD1. The trim removed 4 bases at V and 7 bases at J, leaving 11 bases unmatched. The CDR3 has 16 amino acids. Germline CDR1 is SGHRS and CDR2 is YFSETQ. DNA of the CDR3: TGCGCCAGCAGCCAATCGACGGGACAGGGGGCTCTTGGCTACACCTTC. Translated: CASSQSTGQGALGYTF.

This chain connects TRBV6-2 or TRBV6-3 to TRBJ1-3; 7 positions agree with TRBD1. Germline CDR1 and CDR2: MNHEY and SVGEGT. The CDR3 consists of 16 residues. The trim removed 6 bases at V and 0 bases at J, leaving 8 bases unmatched. The CDR3 nucleotides are TGTGCCAGCAGCCCCTGGACAGGCCACTCTGGAAACACCATATATTTT. Amino acid sequence: CASSPWTGHSGNTIYF.

This clone was seen a handful of times. The V call is TRBV28, the J call TRBJ1-4; 7 bases align to TRBD1. Germline values: CDR1 MDHEN, CDR2 SYDVKM. With 6 bases clipped from V and 5 bases from J, the junction kept 12 bases outside the gene matches. The CDR3 runs 16 residues. CDR3 nucleotides: TGTGCCAGCAGGCTGGGACAGACACGCCAGAATGAAAAACTGTTTTTT. This gives the protein CASRLGQTRQNEKLFF.

CDR3 bases: TGTGCCAGCAGCCTCGTCTCCACTGAAGCTTTCTTT. It codes for CASSLVSTEAFF. The genes are TRBV7-9 and TRBJ1-1; D is uncertain. V shed 5 bases and J shed 4 bases, with 8 bases lying between them. The CDR3 consists of 12 residues. Germline lookup yields CDR1 SEHNR and CDR2 FQNEAQ (reference sequence).

The chain employs TRBV13 and TRBJ2-5, with D possibly matching TRBD1 (5 bases). V dropped 5 bases and J dropped 2 bases, with 9 bases sitting between them. The germline gives CDR1 PRHDT, CDR2 FYEKMQ (reference sequence). The CDR3 consists of 13 residues. The CDR3 DNA reads as TGTGCCAGCAGCCTGACAGTGCAAGAGACCCAGTACTTC. Translating it yields CASSLTVQETQYF. The full variable domain, completed using reference TRBV13 and TRBJ2-5, is AAGVIQSPRHLIKEKRETATLKCYPIPRHDTVYWYQQGPGQDPQFLISFYEKMQSDKGSIPDRFSAQQFSDYHSELNMSSLELGDSALYFCASSLTVQETQYFGPGTRLLVL.